The 30 T cell receptor beta chains below were found in one sample sequenced in a study of T cells in Graves' hyperthyroidism and ophthalmopathy. What was amplified from RNA transcripts were TCR beta CDR3 regions. The TCR CDR3 first-round RT-PCR relied on the HTBI primer set. TCRdb analysed the multiplex PCR reads with MiXCR anew, one entry per CDR3 protein. The data contain a few hundred thousand distinct CDR3 sequences, 20% to 30% of them singletons. The sample was blood. Receptor source: a man aged 50-59 years with Graves' hyperthyroidism.

The gene calls are TRBV7-9 and TRBJ2-7, with 7 positions matching TRBD1. The CDR3 loop spans 15 amino acids. The J segment lost 3 bases and the V segment lost 8 bases, leaving 13 bases of the junction unmatched. The germline V gene encodes CDR1 SEHNR and CDR2 FQNEAQ (reference sequence). CDR3: CASRQGSPLDYEQYF. In nucleotides, the CDR3 is TGTGCCAGCCGACAGGGTTCACCACTCGACTACGAGCAGTACTTC.

This clonotype has at least ten counts. V and J are TRBV5-1 and TRBJ2-7, with a weak D call TRBD2 (6 bases). V was pared by 0 bases and J by 0 bases, with 10 bases between. This CDR3 has 15 residues. Germline assignment: CDR1 SGHRS and CDR2 YFSETQ. For the CDR3, the DNA is TGCGCCAGCAGCTTGGGACTAGAGAACTCCTACGAGCAGTACTTC. Translating gives CASSLGLENSYEQYF.

This clonotype has just a few counts. The rearrangement joins TRBV20-1 to TRBJ2-1; tentatively, D is TRBD1 (5 bases). Germline assignment: CDR1 DFQATT and CDR2 SNEGSKA (reference sequence). V was shortened by 1 base and J by 3 bases, with 10 bases between the two germline ends. The CDR3 consists of 14 residues. The CDR3 sequence: CSARGSTDYNEQFF. The CDR3, as DNA: TGCAGTGCTAGAGGTTCGACAGACTACAATGAGCAGTTCTTC.

V usage is TRBV18 and J usage is TRBJ1-2; no clear D. Germline CDR1 reads KGHSH; CDR2 reads LQKENI. The CDR3 consists of 14 residues. V lost 8 bases and J lost 1, with 14 bases in between. The CDR3 sequence is CASAEGRLNYGYTF. CDR3 nucleotide sequence: TGTGCCAGCGCCGAGGGCAGGCTTAACTATGGCTACACCTTC.

The chain uses TRBV10-3 and TRBJ2-6; 7 bases match TRBD1. After removal of 7 bases from V and 0 bases from J, the junction contained 6 bases not matched to a gene. Germline-derived CDR1 and CDR2 are ENHRY and SYGVKD. This CDR3 spans 16 amino acids. The CDR3 DNA sequence: TGTGCCATCAAACAGGGGACCACCTCTGGGGCCAACGTCCTGACTTTC. Translating gives CAIKQGTTSGANVLTF.

This clonotype has a handful of counts. V usage is TRBV30 and J usage is TRBJ2-1; unclear D gene. The V gene lost 4 bases and the J gene lost 1 base, with 8 bases spanning the gap. The CDR3 has 13 amino acids. Germline V CDR1 and CDR2: GTSNPN, SVGIG (reference sequence). The CDR3 here is CAWTSISYNEQFF. The CDR3 coding sequence is TGTGCCTGGACTTCAATTTCCTACAATGAGCAGTTCTTC.

This clonotype was counted at least ten times. The chain combines TRBV5-1 with TRBJ2-5; D is perhaps TRBD2 (5 bases). Germline CDR1 is SGHRS and CDR2 is YFSETQ. Trimming removed 2 bases from V and 5 bases from J, with 10 bases in between. CDR3 length: 13 amino acids. CDR3 DNA: TGCGCCAGCAGCTTTAGGAGGACGGAGACCCAGTACTTC. Translated: CASSFRRTETQYF.

The V gene is TRBV20-1, the J gene TRBJ2-7; D may be TRBD2 (5 bases). The ends were cut back, 1 base at V and 3 bases at J, with 7 bases in the middle. The CDR3 is 12 residues long. CDR1 DFQATT and CDR2 SNEGSKA come from the germline V gene (reference sequence). The CDR3 region is CSARVEGYEQYF. In DNA, the CDR3 is TGCAGTGCTAGAGTTGAGGGCTACGAGCAGTACTTC.

The chain carries TRBV28 and TRBJ2-1, with a possible D match to TRBD2 (5 bases). The CDR3 sequence is 14 residues long. V lost 7 bases, J lost 7 bases, and 17 bases lay in between. The germline V gene encodes CDR1 MDHEN and CDR2 SYDVKM. The CDR3 protein is CASTDGISLNEQFF. The CDR3 nucleotides are TGTGCCAGCACCGACGGGATTTCCCTTAATGAGCAGTTCTTC.

J is TRBJ2-1 and V is TRBV6-5, with TRBD2 matching over 9 bases. Per the germline V gene, CDR1 is MNHEY and CDR2 is SVGAGI. This CDR3 comprises 15 residues. The V and J ends lost 2 bases and 7 bases, in that order; junction bases with no gene match: 6. The CDR3 bases are TGTGCCAGCAGTTACGGGGCGGGAGGGGAAAATGAGCAGTTCTTC. This encodes CASSYGAGGENEQFF.

In its sample, this clonotype was seen a few times. The rearrangement joins TRBV27 to TRBJ2-1; 9 bases are shared with TRBD2. The CDR3 is made up of 15 amino acids. In germline, CDR1 is MNHEY, CDR2 SMNVEV (reference sequence). Germline trimming cut 3 bases from V and 5 bases from J; bases unmatched to any gene: 5. CDR3 amino acids: CASSFGREGNNEQFF. In DNA form, the CDR3 reads TGTGCCAGCAGTTTCGGGCGGGAGGGTAACAATGAGCAGTTCTTC.

In this sample, this clonotype turned up many times. The chain joins TRBV7-9 to TRBJ2-1, with D unresolved. The CDR3 length is 12 residues. Germline CDR1 and CDR2: SEHNR and FQNEAQ (reference sequence). The V end lost 0 bases, the J end lost 10 bases, and 7 bases lay between the germline ends. The CDR3 bases are TGTGCCAGCAGCTTAGCGAGGTCGGAGCAGTTCTTC. Translating it yields CASSLARSEQFF.

The rearrangement joins TRBV12-3 or TRBV12-4 to TRBJ2-4; D may be TRBD1 (6 bases). CDR3 length: 15 residues. V lost 6 bases to trimming and J lost 2 bases, with 14 bases between them. CDR3 residues: CASSPGQTPKNIQYF. The CDR3 DNA reads as TGTGCCAGCAGCCCCGGACAGACACCCAAAAACATTCAGTACTTC.

In its sample, this clonotype was seen many times. CDR3 sequence (DNA): TGTGCCAGCAGCCCCCCCAGGCAGATCAAAAACATTCAGTACTTC. It specifies CASSPPRQIKNIQYF. The rearrangement links TRBV28 to TRBJ2-4; D is undetermined. With 6 bases removed from V and 3 bases from J, the gap between germline ends came to 15 bases. Germline-derived CDR1 and CDR2 are MDHEN and SYDVKM. There are 15 residues in the CDR3.

In its sample, this clonotype was seen a few times. The chain recombines TRBV7-2 with TRBJ2-1, with D unresolved. Germline CDR1 and CDR2: SGHTA and FQGNSA. This CDR3 contains 15 residues. V was pared by 0 bases and J by 4 bases, with 10 bases between. In DNA, the CDR3 is TGTGCCAGCAGCTTAGCGGGCCAGATTTACAATGAGCAGTTCTTC. It translates to CASSLAGQIYNEQFF.

The table lists this clonotype with a few counts. The V and J genes are TRBV18 and TRBJ2-7; D not resolved. Germline assignment: CDR1 KGHSH and CDR2 LQKENI. This CDR3 contains 14 residues. V was trimmed by 2 bases and J by 0 bases, leaving 8 bases between them. CDR3 sequence: CASSPASLSYEQYF. The CDR3 nucleotides read TGTGCCAGCTCACCAGCATCTCTCTCCTACGAGCAGTACTTC.

V and J are TRBV20-1 and TRBJ2-3, with 13 bases lining up with TRBD2. The germline gives CDR1 DFQATT, CDR2 SNEGSKA (reference sequence). Trimming took 5 bases from V and 1 from J; bases not matched to a gene: 6. CDR3 length: 16 residues. The CDR3 coding sequence is TGCAGTGCTCCCCCCGGACTAGCGGGGGGCACAGATACGCAGTATTTT. Translating gives CSAPPGLAGGTDTQYF.

This clonotype was observed a handful of times. The V and J genes are TRBV15 and TRBJ2-6; D is unclear. V was cut by 3 bases and J by 2 bases, with 5 bases left in between. The CDR3 spans 14 residues. CDR1 LNHNV and CDR2 YYDKDF come from the germline V gene (reference sequence). The CDR3 spells CATSSPTGANVLTF. CDR3 coding DNA: TGTGCCACCAGCAGTCCCACTGGGGCCAACGTCCTGACTTTC. Drawing the rest from reference TRBV15 and TRBJ2-6, the complete variable domain is DAMVIQNPRYQVTQFGKPVTLSCSQTLNHNVMYWYQQKSSQAPKLLFHYYDKDFNNEADTPDNFQSRRPNTSFCFLDIRSPGLGDTAMYLCATSSPTGANVLTFGAGSRLTVL.

This clonotype was recorded many times. The rearrangement uses TRBV5-1 and TRBJ1-5; 7 bases match TRBD1. The CDR3 sequence is 15 residues long. CDR1 SGHRS and CDR2 YFSETQ come from the germline V gene. Trimming at V came to 1 base and at J to 0 bases, leaving 1 base not matched to a gene. The CDR3 coding sequence is TGCGCCAGCAGCTTGACAGGGGCTAGCAATCAGCCCCAGCATTTT. Translating it yields CASSLTGASNQPQHF.

The V call is TRBV24-1, the J call TRBJ2-3; 9 bases line up with TRBD1. This CDR3 contains 16 residues. The junction had 9 bases not matched to a gene; V was cut back by 4 bases and J by 5 bases. Looked up from germline, CDR1 is KGHDR and CDR2 is SFDVKD. The CDR3 region is CATSDRLDRGGDTQYF. CDR3 sequence (DNA): TGTGCCACCAGTGACCGCCTGGACAGGGGTGGAGATACGCAGTATTTT.

This clonotype has just a few counts. CDR3 protein: CATSTTGGAGSPDTQYF. The DNA for the CDR3 is TGTGCCACCAGCACTACGGGCGGGGCGGGATCCCCAGATACGCAGTATTTT. The chain couples TRBV15 to TRBJ2-3; TRBD2 might be the D (6 bases). The CDR3 sequence is 17 residues long. CDR1 and CDR2 from the germline V gene are LNHNV and YYDKDF (reference sequence). Trimming took off 4 bases at V and 4 bases at J, with 21 bases between the two ends.

The rearrangement links TRBV12-3 or TRBV12-4 to TRBJ1-4, with a tentative D call TRBD1 (5 bases). The germline V and J ends were trimmed by 7 bases and 7 bases, with 16 bases remaining between them. CDR3 size: 14 residues. CDR3 sequence: CASTSGGGSEKLFF. The CDR3 DNA follows: TGTGCCAGCACCTCGGGTGGGGGGAGTGAAAAACTGTTTTTT.

This chain uses TRBV6-2 or TRBV6-3 with TRBJ1-6, with a possible D match to TRBD1 (5 bases). CDR1 and CDR2 (germline): MNHEY, SVGEGT. This CDR3 is 16 amino acids long. V lost 8 bases to trimming and J lost 1 base, with 15 bases between them. As DNA, the CDR3 is TGTGCCAGCCGGAGGGCAGGGTCTTCCTATAATTCACCCCTCCACTTT. Translation: CASRRAGSSYNSPLHF.

This clonotype was seen ten or more times. CDR3 nucleotides: TGTGCCACCAGGGGGTGGGAGCCCTACGAGCAGTACTTC. Translation gives CATRGWEPYEQYF. The rearrangement links TRBV6-1 to TRBJ2-7, with 7 bases lining up with TRBD1. This CDR3 is built from 13 residues. The germline gives CDR1 MNHNS, CDR2 SASEGT. V trimming: 10 bases; J trimming: 2 bases; junction bases outside the gene matches: 8.

There are many counts of this clonotype. V and J are TRBV28 and TRBJ2-7, with TRBD1 matching 8 bases. CDR3 length equals 14 residues. V lost 7 bases, J lost 4 bases, and 9 bases stayed unmatched. CDR1 is MDHEN and CDR2 is SYDVKM in the germline V gene. The CDR3 DNA follows: TGTGCCAGCATCCCAGGGGGCGTTGGTTACGAGCAGTACTTC. Translating it yields CASIPGGVGYEQYF.

This chain connects TRBV12-5 to TRBJ2-1; 8 nucleotides agree with TRBD2. V trimming: 1 base; J trimming: 10 bases; junction bases outside the gene matches: 6. CDR3 length equals 14 residues. In germline, CDR1 is LGHNT, CDR2 FRNRAP. As DNA, the CDR3 is TGTGCTAGTGGTTTGGCGGGAGGGCCGACCGAGCAGTTCTTC. It yields the protein CASGLAGGPTEQFF.

This clonotype has only a few counts. This chain links TRBV10-3 with TRBJ2-7; 7 bases are shared with TRBD2. J lost 1 base, V lost 3 bases, and 6 bases had no gene match. Germline V lookup: CDR1 ENHRY, CDR2 SYGVKD. CDR3 length equals 15 residues. CDR3 in DNA: TGTGCCATCAGTGAACCCGGGGGGAGTTCCTACGAGCAGTACTTC. It specifies CAISEPGGSSYEQYF.

This clonotype was picked up a small number of times. The chain couples TRBV6-1 to TRBJ1-1; D perhaps matches TRBD1 (6 bases). CDR3 length: 13 amino acids. Germline CDR1 reads MNHNS; CDR2 reads SASEGT. For the CDR3, the DNA is TGTGCTAGCCATGAGGGGGTTTGGACTGAAGCTTTCTTT. Translation: CASHEGVWTEAFF.

This chain uses TRBV20-1 with TRBJ2-1; 12 bases match TRBD2. This CDR3 region has 18 residues. CDR1 and CDR2 (germline): DFQATT, SNEGSKA (reference sequence). With 3 bases clipped from V and 4 bases from J, the junction kept 13 bases outside the gene matches. Here the CDR3 reads CSASPFSGLAGTYNEQFF. In nucleotides, the CDR3 is TGCAGTGCTAGCCCCTTCTCAGGACTAGCGGGGACGTACAATGAGCAGTTCTTC.

In its sample, this clonotype was seen many times. The V call is TRBV6-1, the J call TRBJ2-7; D possibly corresponds to TRBD1 (6 bases). The CDR3 length is 17 residues. The germline gives CDR1 MNHNS, CDR2 SASEGT. Trimming left V 6 bases short and J 7 bases short, with 28 bases between. CDR3 residues: CASRQGLRAQLSGEQYF. The CDR3 DNA reads TGTGCCAGCAGACAGGGATTGCGGGCACAGCTTAGTGGGGAGCAGTACTTC.